This TCR beta chain comes out of a study of cytomegalovirus exposure and HLA in healthy donors. Per the germline V gene, CDR1 is SGHVS and CDR2 is FQNEAQ. The CDR3 is 16 residues long. V was pared by 5 bases and J by 0 bases, with 14 bases between. PCR used 60 Vbeta primers and 13 Jbeta primers. Original processing methods: There were about 86 million unique TCR beta chains by a later count, and approximately 11 million of them were shared. Libraries were prepared by immunoSEQ multiplex PCR; TCRdb keeps only in-frame clonotypes and omits some of them. The DNA was the basis for D and trimming; V, J and clone size are from that table. The data show about 130,000 clones, 60% to 80% seen once. This clone was seen a handful of times. Its antigen is unidentified. The study's findings and limits: After further analysis at a later stage, 15,000 to 20,000 TCR beta sequences were associated with HLA alleles at 0.05 false discovery rate. A later analysis showed HLA-associated TCR beta chains outstripping equally common others in clonal expansion.

The rearrangement uses TRBV7-8 and TRBJ2-1; perhaps TRBD2 as D (6 bases). This clonotype was obtained from a man younger than 40 in good health and CMV-seronegative. Sequencing used PBMCs. The CDR3 bases are TGTGCCAGCAGCCCGGGGGTCCTCAGCTCCTACAATGAGCAGTTCTTC. It yields the protein CASSPGVLSSYNEQFF.